The present TCR beta chain was sequenced within a study of regulatory T cells in long-lasting Graves disease. CDR3-region Arm-PCR and iRepertoire HTBI primers produced the TCR beta libraries. One entry per CDR3 protein results from TCRdb running MiXCR on the multiplex PCR reads. In the table there are about 540,000 distinct CDR3 sequences, 13% of which are singletons. Regarding time point: newly diagnosed GD, antithyroid drugs for less than 3 months. From PBMCs, RNA was extracted and then used to make the TCR library. In this sample, this clonotype turned up a few times. This sample also appeared in a second study, on T cells in Graves' hyperthyroidism and ophthalmopathy. That work states: Graves' hyperthyroidism without ophthalmopathy progression within 18 months was termed stable. TCR CDR3 regions were first amplified by RT-PCR with HTBI primers.

Sequenced here: peripheral blood mononuclear cells (PBMCs), sampled at new diagnosis, from a patient treated with antithyroid drugs. This receptor was obtained from a man younger than 40 with Graves disease.

Here the CDR3 reads CASSWGTFGEQYF. The CDR3 DNA reads as TGTGCCAGCAGCTGGGGGACCTTTGGCGAGCAGTACTTC. V gene TRBV5-6 combines with J gene TRBJ2-7, with D perhaps given as TRBD1 or TRBD2 (5 bases each). The CDR3 is made up of 13 amino acids. The germline V gene encodes CDR1 SGHDT and CDR2 YYEEEE. V lost 3 bases and J lost 6, with 13 bases in between.